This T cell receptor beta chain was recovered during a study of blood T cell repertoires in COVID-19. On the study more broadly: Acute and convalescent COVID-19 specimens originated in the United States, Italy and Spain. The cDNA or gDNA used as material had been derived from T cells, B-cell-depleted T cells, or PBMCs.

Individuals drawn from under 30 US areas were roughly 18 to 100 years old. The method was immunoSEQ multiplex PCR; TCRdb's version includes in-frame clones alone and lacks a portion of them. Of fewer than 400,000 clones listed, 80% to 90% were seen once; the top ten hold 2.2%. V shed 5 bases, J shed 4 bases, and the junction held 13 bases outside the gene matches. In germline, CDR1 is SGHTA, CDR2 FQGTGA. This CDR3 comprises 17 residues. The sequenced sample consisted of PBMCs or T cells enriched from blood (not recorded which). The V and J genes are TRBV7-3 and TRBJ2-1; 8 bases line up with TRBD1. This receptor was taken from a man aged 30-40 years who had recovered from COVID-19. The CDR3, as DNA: TGTGCCAGCAGCCTAAGGGGCGGGACAGGAAAATACAATGAGCAGTTCTTC. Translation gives CASSLRGGTGKYNEQFF.